This TCR beta chain was retrieved from a study of blood T cell repertoires in COVID-19. Participant ages covered roughly 18 to 89 years across 24 US areas. Cohort assignment relied on participant-reported clinical history. The recovered donors of Cohort 3 showed two negative PCRs, clearance, or symptom resolution. Authors' methods: Amplification of reference gene primers provided the estimated nucleated cell counts. Assay: immunoSEQ multiplex PCR; the TCRdb copy retains only in-frame clones and omits some. V, J and clone size reflect that table, while D and trimming were determined from the DNA. The sample yields under 200,000 clones, roughly 80% seen once. Sequenced material: PBMCs or T cells enriched from blood (not recorded which). The TCR comes from a man between 45 and 60 years old who had recovered from COVID-19.

CDR3 in amino acids: CASTKTGGTYEQYF. CDR3 sequence (DNA): TGTGCCAGCACAAAGACAGGTGGGACCTACGAGCAGTACTTC. The chain carries TRBV13 and TRBJ2-7; possible D gene TRBD1, 6 bases. V shed 7 bases and J shed 2 bases, with 15 bases lying between them. CDR3 length: 14 amino acids. The germline V gene encodes CDR1 PRHDT and CDR2 FYEKMQ (reference sequence).